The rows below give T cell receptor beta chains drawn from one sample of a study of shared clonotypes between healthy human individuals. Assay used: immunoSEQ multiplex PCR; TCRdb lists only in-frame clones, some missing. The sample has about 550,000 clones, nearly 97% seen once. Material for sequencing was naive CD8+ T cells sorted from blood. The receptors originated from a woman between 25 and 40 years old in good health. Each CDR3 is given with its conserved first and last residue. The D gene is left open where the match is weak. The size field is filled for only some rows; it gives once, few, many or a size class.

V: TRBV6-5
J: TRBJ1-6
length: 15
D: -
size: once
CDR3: CASSLGSSYNSPLHF
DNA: TGTGCCAGCAGCCTCGGAAGCTCCTATAATTCACCCCTCCACTTT

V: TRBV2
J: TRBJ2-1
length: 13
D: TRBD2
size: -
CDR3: CASPGTSPNEQFF
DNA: TGTGCCAGCCCCGGGACTAGTCCTAATGAGCAGTTCTTC

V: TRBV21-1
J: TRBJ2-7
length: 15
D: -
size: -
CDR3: CANNARDRGIYEQYF
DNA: TGTGCCAACAACGCCCGGGACAGGGGTATCTACGAGCAGTACTTC

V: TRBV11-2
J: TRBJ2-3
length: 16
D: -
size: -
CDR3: CASSLVSPPPTDTQYF
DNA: TGTGCCAGCAGCTTAGTTTCCCCACCCCCCACAGATACGCAGTATTTT

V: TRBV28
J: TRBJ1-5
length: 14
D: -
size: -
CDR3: CASMTRTGIQPQHF
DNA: TGTGCCAGCATGACCCGAACCGGAATTCAGCCCCAGCATTTT

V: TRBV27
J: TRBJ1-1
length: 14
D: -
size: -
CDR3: CASSLLGPNTEAFF
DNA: TGTGCCAGCAGTCTCCTTGGCCCGAACACTGAAGCTTTCTTT

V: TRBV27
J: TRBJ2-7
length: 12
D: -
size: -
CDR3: CASSLEGYEQYF
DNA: TGTGCCAGCAGTTTGGAGGGCTACGAGCAGTACTTC

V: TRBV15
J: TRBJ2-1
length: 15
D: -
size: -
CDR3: CATSRESPGGNEQFF
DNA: TGTGCCACCAGCAGAGAGAGCCCTGGCGGCAATGAGCAGTTCTTC

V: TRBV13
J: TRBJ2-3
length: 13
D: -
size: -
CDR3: CASQVVDTDTQYF
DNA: TGTGCCAGCCAAGTAGTGGACACAGATACGCAGTATTTT

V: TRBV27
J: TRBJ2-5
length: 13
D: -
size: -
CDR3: CASNEVLEETQYF
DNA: TGTGCCAGCAACGAGGTCCTAGAGGAGACCCAGTACTTC

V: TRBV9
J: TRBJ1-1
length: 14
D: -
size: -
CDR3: CASSGDTINTEAFF
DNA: TGTGCCAGCAGCGGAGACACCATCAACACTGAAGCTTTCTTT

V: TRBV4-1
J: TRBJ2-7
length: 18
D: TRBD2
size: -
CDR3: CASSQGPMLAGVHYEQYF
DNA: TGCGCCAGCAGCCAAGGGCCCATGCTAGCGGGAGTGCACTACGAGCAGTACTTC

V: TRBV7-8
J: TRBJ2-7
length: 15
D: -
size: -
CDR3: CASSLGEVRAYEQYF
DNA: TGTGCCAGCAGCTTAGGAGAGGTCAGGGCCTACGAGCAGTACTTC

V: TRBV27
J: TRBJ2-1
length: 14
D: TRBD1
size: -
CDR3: CASSTGTGVIVPFF
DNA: TGTGCCAGCAGTACCGGGACAGGGGTCATCGTTCCGTTCTTC

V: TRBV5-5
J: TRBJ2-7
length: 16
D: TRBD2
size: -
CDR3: CASTPGASGGSYEQYF
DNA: TGTGCCAGCACCCCGGGGGCTAGCGGGGGGTCCTACGAGCAGTACTTC

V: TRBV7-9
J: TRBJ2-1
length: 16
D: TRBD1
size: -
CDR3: CASSIPGQGFSNEQFF
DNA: TGTGCCAGCAGCATTCCGGGACAGGGTTTTAGCAATGAGCAGTTCTTC

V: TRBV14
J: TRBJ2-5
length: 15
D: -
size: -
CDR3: CASSQEGASWETQYF
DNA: TGTGCCAGCAGCCAAGAAGGAGCGTCTTGGGAGACCCAGTACTTC

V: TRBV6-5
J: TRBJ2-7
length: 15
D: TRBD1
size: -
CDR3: CASSPPRTGTYEQYF
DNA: TGTGCCAGCAGCCCCCCCCGGACAGGGACCTACGAGCAGTACTTC

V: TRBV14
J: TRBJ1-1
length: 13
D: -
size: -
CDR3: CASSQPAGGEAFF
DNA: TGTGCCAGCAGCCAACCGGCGGGGGGCGAAGCTTTCTTT

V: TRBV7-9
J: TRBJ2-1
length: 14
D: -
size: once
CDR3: CASSLLGSYNEQFF
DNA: TGTGCCAGCAGCTTACTGGGCTCCTACAATGAGCAGTTCTTC

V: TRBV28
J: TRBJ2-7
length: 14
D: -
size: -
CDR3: CASRTGTGSYEQYF
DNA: TGTGCCAGCAGAACCGGGACCGGATCCTACGAGCAGTACTTC

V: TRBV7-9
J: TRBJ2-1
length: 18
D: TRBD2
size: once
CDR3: CASSSGLAGIISYNEQFF
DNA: TGTGCCAGCAGCTCGGGACTAGCGGGGATAATCTCCTACAATGAGCAGTTCTTC

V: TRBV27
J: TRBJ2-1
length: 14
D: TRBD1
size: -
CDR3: CASSHETGFDEQFF
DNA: TGTGCCAGCAGTCATGAGACAGGGTTTGATGAGCAGTTCTTC

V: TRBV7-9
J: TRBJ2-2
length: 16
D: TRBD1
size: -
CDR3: CASSSGQGEVAGELFF
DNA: TGTGCCAGCAGCTCGGGACAGGGAGAGGTGGCCGGGGAGCTGTTTTTT

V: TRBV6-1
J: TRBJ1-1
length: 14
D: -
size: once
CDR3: CASSDDRRGTEAFF
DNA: TGTGCCAGCAGTGACGACCGGCGGGGCACTGAAGCTTTCTTT

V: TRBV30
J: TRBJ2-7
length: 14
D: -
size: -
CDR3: CAWLAQGPLHEQYF
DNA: TGTGCCTGGCTTGCACAGGGCCCTCTTCACGAGCAGTACTTC

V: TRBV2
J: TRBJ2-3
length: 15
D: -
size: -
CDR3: CASSDQGRSTDTQYF
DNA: TGTGCCAGCAGTGATCAGGGCCGTAGCACAGATACGCAGTATTTT

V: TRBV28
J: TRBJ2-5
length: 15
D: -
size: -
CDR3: CASSFLVGSAETQYF
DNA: TGTGCCAGCAGTTTCCTAGTTGGGTCCGCAGAGACCCAGTACTTC

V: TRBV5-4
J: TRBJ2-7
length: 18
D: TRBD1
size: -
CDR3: CASSLGASGQVVSYEQYF
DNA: TGTGCCAGCAGCTTGGGAGCGTCGGGACAGGTGGTTTCCTACGAGCAGTACTTC

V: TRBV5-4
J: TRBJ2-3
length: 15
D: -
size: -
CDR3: CASSFEGRHTDTQYF
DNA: TGTGCCAGCAGCTTTGAGGGGAGGCACACAGATACGCAGTATTTT

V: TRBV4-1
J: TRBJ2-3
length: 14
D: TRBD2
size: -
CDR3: CASSITSGTDTQYF
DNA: TGCGCCAGCAGCATAACTAGCGGCACAGATACGCAGTATTTT

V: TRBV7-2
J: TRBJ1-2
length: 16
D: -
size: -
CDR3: CASSQKLQGVNYGYTF
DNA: TGTGCCAGCAGCCAAAAATTACAGGGCGTTAACTATGGCTACACCTTC

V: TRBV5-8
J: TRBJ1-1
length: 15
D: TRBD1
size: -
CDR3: CASSLFDRVETEAFF
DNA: TGTGCCAGCAGCTTGTTCGACAGGGTTGAAACTGAAGCTTTCTTT

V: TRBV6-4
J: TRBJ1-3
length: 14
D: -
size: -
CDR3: CATPKVQSGNTIYF
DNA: TGTGCCACCCCCAAGGTACAATCTGGAAACACCATATATTTT

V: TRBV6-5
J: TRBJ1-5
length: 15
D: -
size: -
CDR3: CASSLYREPHQPQHF
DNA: TGTGCCAGCAGTCTCTACCGGGAACCACATCAGCCCCAGCATTTT

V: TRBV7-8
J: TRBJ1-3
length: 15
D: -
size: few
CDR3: CASSPQGSSGNTIYF
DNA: TGTGCCAGCAGCCCGCAGGGGAGCTCTGGAAACACCATATATTTT

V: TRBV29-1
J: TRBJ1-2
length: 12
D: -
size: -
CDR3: CSVGDPNYGYTF
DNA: TGCAGCGTTGGAGACCCGAACTATGGCTACACCTTC

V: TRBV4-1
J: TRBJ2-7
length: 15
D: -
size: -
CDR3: CASSQGPLLAHEQYF
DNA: TGCGCCAGCAGCCAAGGACCCCTACTAGCTCACGAGCAGTACTTC

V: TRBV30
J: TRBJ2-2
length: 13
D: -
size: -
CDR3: CAWSGSANGELFF
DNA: TGTGCCTGGAGCGGGAGCGCGAACGGGGAGCTGTTTTTT

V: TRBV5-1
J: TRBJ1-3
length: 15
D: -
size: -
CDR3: CASSSRRTDFRTIYF
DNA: TGCGCCAGCAGCTCCAGGAGGACAGACTTTAGGACCATATATTTT

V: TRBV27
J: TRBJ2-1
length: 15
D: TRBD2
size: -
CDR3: CASSRLAGAYNEQFF
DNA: TGTGCCAGCAGTAGACTAGCCGGAGCATACAATGAGCAGTTCTTC

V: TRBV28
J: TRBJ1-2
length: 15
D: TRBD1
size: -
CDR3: CASSPLQGADYGYTF
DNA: TGTGCCAGCAGTCCCCTACAGGGGGCGGACTATGGCTACACCTTC

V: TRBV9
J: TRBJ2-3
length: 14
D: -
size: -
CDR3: CASSAVRQSDTQYF
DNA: TGTGCCAGCAGCGCGGTGCGTCAGAGCGATACGCAGTATTTT

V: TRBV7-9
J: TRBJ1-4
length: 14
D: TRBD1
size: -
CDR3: CASSPGTGDEKLFF
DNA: TGTGCCAGCAGCCCCGGGACAGGGGATGAAAAACTGTTTTTT

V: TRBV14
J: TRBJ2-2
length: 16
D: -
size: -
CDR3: CASSQLSGRSTGELFF
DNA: TGTGCCAGCAGCCAATTGAGTGGGAGGAGCACCGGGGAGCTGTTTTTT

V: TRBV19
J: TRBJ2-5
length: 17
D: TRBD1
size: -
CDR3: CASSIRDRGFPRETQYF
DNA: TGTGCCAGTAGTATCCGGGACAGGGGGTTTCCAAGAGAGACCCAGTACTTC

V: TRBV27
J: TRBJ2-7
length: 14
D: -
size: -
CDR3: CASSFMGGAYEQYF
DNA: TGTGCCAGCAGTTTTATGGGCGGGGCCTACGAGCAGTACTTC

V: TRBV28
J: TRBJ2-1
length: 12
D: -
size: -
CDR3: CASRYPGNEQFF
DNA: TGTGCCAGCAGATACCCTGGGAATGAGCAGTTCTTC

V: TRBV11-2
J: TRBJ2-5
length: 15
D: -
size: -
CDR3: CASSSKLRHQETQYF
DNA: TGTGCCAGCAGCTCAAAGTTGCGTCACCAAGAGACCCAGTACTTC

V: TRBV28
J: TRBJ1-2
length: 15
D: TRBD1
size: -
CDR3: CASSFTPTGGEGYTF
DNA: TGTGCCAGCAGTTTTACGCCGACAGGGGGTGAGGGCTACACCTTC

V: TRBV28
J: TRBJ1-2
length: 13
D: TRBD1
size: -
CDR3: CASSPGTGDGYTF
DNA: TGTGCCAGCAGCCCCGGGACAGGGGATGGCTACACCTTC

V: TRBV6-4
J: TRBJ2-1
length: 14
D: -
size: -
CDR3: CARGSSVTYNEQFF
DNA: TGTGCCAGGGGTAGTAGCGTAACATACAATGAGCAGTTCTTC

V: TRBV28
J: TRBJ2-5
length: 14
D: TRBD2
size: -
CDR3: CASWTSGVQETQYF
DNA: TGTGCCAGCTGGACTAGCGGAGTACAAGAGACCCAGTACTTC

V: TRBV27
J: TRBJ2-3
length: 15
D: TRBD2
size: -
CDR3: CASGIAGGPPDTQYF
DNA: TGTGCCAGTGGGATAGCGGGAGGGCCCCCAGATACGCAGTATTTT